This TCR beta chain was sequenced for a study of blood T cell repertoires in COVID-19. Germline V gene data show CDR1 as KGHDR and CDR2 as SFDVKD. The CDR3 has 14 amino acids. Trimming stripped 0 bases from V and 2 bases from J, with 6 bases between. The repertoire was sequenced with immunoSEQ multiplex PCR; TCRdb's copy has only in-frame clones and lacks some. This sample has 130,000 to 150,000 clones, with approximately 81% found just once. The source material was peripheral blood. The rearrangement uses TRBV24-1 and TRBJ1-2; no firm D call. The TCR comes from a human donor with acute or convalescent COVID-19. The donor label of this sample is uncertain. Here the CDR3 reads CATSDLRRNYGYTF. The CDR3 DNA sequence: TGTGCCACCAGTGATTTGAGGAGGAACTATGGCTACACCTTC.